This TCR beta chain was found in a study of spatial heterogeneity in lung cancer. Study details: Samples were donated by 72 untreated early-stage non-small cell lung cancer patients. General study results and limits: The appearance of ubiquitous expanded tumor TCRs in blood was greater at resection than follow-up.

Time point defined: blood at routine non-recurrence follow-up after resection. Germline CDR1 is DFQATT and CDR2 is SNEGSKA (reference sequence). Trimming removed 0 bases from V and 5 bases from J; junction bases left unmatched: 10. The CDR3 extends over 16 amino acids. This clonotype has at least ten counts. Its antigen remains unidentified. Every TCR cDNA molecule carried a tag that served as a unique molecular identifier. TCRdb independently ran MiXCR on the 5' RACE reads; one entry per CDR3 protein. The table includes just over 70,000 distinct CDR3 sequences, about 9.5% detected once. This TCR was sampled from a female donor with early-stage non-small cell lung cancer. This chain joins TRBV20-1 and TRBJ2-5; 9 nucleotides match TRBD1. This sample comprised PBMCs, obtained at follow-up. The CDR3 spells CSARDSGTGSGETQYF. The CDR3 DNA follows: TGCAGTGCTAGAGACTCCGGGACAGGGAGCGGTGAGACCCAGTACTTC.